This T cell receptor (beta chain) originates from a study of regulatory T cells in long-lasting Graves disease. Study-wide results and limits: New patients shared fewer public clonotypes (approximately 970) than persistent patients did (around 3,000).

To make TCR beta libraries, researchers used iRepertoire HTBI primers and Arm-PCR of CDR3 regions. TCRdb independently ran MiXCR on the multiplex PCR reads; one entry per CDR3 protein. The table includes 450,000 to 700,000 distinct CDR3 sequences, about 13% detected once. A word on this clonotype: What it recognizes is unknown.

Stated time point: newly diagnosed GD, antithyroid drugs for less than 3 months. Construction of the TCR library relied on RNA isolated from PBMCs. The same data also contributed to another study, on T cells in Graves' hyperthyroidism and ophthalmopathy.

Sequencing was performed on peripheral blood mononuclear cells (PBMCs), taken at new diagnosis, from a patient treated with antithyroid drugs. The TCR comes from a man aged 25 to 45 with Graves disease.

DNA of the CDR3: TGTGCCATCAGTGAGTCGTGGCTAGCGGCTTCCTACAATGAGCAGTTCTTC. This sequence encodes CAISESWLAASYNEQFF. This chain uses TRBV10-3 with TRBJ2-1, with 7 bases aligning to TRBD2. Germline CDR1 ENHRY, CDR2 SYGVKD. Germline trimming cut 0 bases from V and 1 base from J; bases unmatched to any gene: 6. The CDR3 has 17 amino acids.